This T cell receptor (beta chain) was obtained from a study of CD8 T cells in ankylosing spondylitis. Broader study findings: A TCR beta motif of about eight highly homologous variants seemed to mark ankylosing spondylitis blood. Clones linked to the disease showed a CD8+ phenotype. They occurred at relatively low frequencies in peripheral blood. Significant enrichment of disease-linked clones was reportedly seen in matched ankylosing spondylitis synovial fluid.

V was shortened by 3 bases and J by 6 bases, with 15 bases between the two germline ends. The CDR3 has 14 residues. The germline V gene has CDR1 MNHEY and CDR2 SVGAGI. This clonotype was found a few times. Its specificity is unknown. In making TCR beta libraries, quantitative 5'-RACE with molecular barcodes was used. In TCRdb, the 5' RACE reads were re-called with MiXCR into one record per CDR3 protein. The sample has roughly 250,000 distinct CDR3 sequences; 8% to 9.5% are singletons. Sequenced input: blood, either unsorted or a sorted T cell fraction (not recorded which). This clonotype originated in a male donor with ankylosing spondylitis or in good health (not recorded which). This chain uses TRBV6-5 with TRBJ2-7; tentative D call: TRBD2 (5 bases). CDR3 sequence: CASSYGPNGGEQYF. The CDR3 nucleotides are TGTGCCAGCAGTTATGGCCCTAACGGAGGCGAGCAGTACTTC.